The 11 T cell receptor beta chains reported below all come from one sample, sequenced in a study of blood T cell repertoires in COVID-19. The assay was immunoSEQ multiplex PCR, and TCRdb's table has in-frame clones only and misses some. The repertoire holds tens of thousands of clones, more than 80% seen once, with 14% in the top ten. The sequencing input was peripheral blood. These TCRs come from a man aged 45-65 years with active or convalescent COVID-19.

This chain links TRBV2 with TRBJ1-2, with D uncertain. The CDR3 spans 13 residues. The ends were cut back, 4 bases at V and 7 bases at J, with 13 bases in the middle. Looked up from germline, CDR1 is SNHLY and CDR2 is FYNNEI. The CDR3 loop is CASSVGLGGGYTF. DNA of the CDR3: TGTGCCAGCAGTGTGGGTCTTGGCGGTGGCTACACCTTC.

CDR3 coding DNA: TGTGCCAGTAGTATATTTCCCGATCAGCCCCAGCATTTT. Translating gives CASSIFPDQPQHF. This chain connects TRBV19 to TRBJ1-5; D is undetermined. The CDR3 runs to 13 residues. The V and J ends lost 2 bases and 5 bases respectively, with 7 bases between them. The V gene's germline CDR1 is LNHDA and CDR2 SQIVND (reference sequence).

The rearrangement uses TRBV19 and TRBJ2-4, with 9 bases that match TRBD1. V lost 4 bases to trimming and J lost 4 bases; unmatched junction nucleotides: 8. The CDR3 contains 16 residues. Germline loops: CDR1 LNHDA, CDR2 SQIVND (reference sequence). The CDR3, as DNA: TGTGCCAGTAGTAGAACCGGGACAGGGAAAAAAAACATTCAGTACTTC. Its protein product is CASSRTGTGKKNIQYF.

The table lists this clone with a count of one. This chain joins TRBV15 and TRBJ1-3; maybe TRBD1 (5 bases). CDR3 length: 15 residues. Germline lookup yields CDR1 LNHNV and CDR2 YYDKDF (reference sequence). V lost 0 bases and J 4 bases, leaving 10 bases between the germline ends. The CDR3 region has the DNA TGTGCCACCAGCAGAGATAAGGGGTCCGGAAACACCATATATTTT. Translated, it gives CATSRDKGSGNTIYF.

The rearrangement links TRBV7-6 to TRBJ1-1; D is unresolved. Per the germline V gene, CDR1 is SGHVS and CDR2 is FNYEAQ. V lost 5 bases and J 1 base, leaving 8 bases between the germline ends. The CDR3 has 13 residues. The CDR3 protein is CASSKSSNTEAFF. DNA for the CDR3: TGTGCCAGCAGCAAGAGTTCGAACACTGAAGCTTTCTTT.

V usage is TRBV27 and J usage is TRBJ1-2; D not resolved. The CDR3 runs to 15 residues. Germline V lookup: CDR1 MNHEY, CDR2 SMNVEV (reference sequence). The germline V and J ends were trimmed by 2 bases and 4 bases, with 14 bases remaining between them. Here the CDR3 DNA reads TGTGCCAGCAGTTTACGTCGGCCGGGAAGCTATGGCTACACCTTC. Translated: CASSLRRPGSYGYTF.

The chain joins TRBV5-1 to TRBJ1-6; TRBD1 might be the D (5 bases). Germline V gives CDR1 SGHRS, CDR2 YFSETQ. V was shortened by 1 base and J by 7 bases, with 9 bases between the two germline ends. The length of the CDR3 is 14 residues. CDR3 bases: TGCGCCAGCAGCTTGCAGGGTCTGAATTCACCCCTCCACTTT. Translated: CASSLQGLNSPLHF.

The rearrangement joins TRBV7-8 to TRBJ2-7; 7 bases agree with TRBD2. This CDR3 has 16 amino acids. The germline gives CDR1 SGHVS, CDR2 FQNEAQ. Trimming removed 1 base from V and 6 bases from J; junction bases left unmatched: 12. This CDR3 is CASSLGELALTSEQYF. The CDR3 region has the DNA TGTGCCAGCAGCTTAGGCGAACTAGCGTTAACATCCGAGCAGTACTTC.

This chain joins TRBV30 and TRBJ1-2; D call uncertain. This CDR3 has 11 residues. In germline, CDR1 is GTSNPN, CDR2 SVGIG (reference sequence). Trimming left V 5 bases short and J 4 bases short, with 8 bases between. CDR3 bases: TGTGCCTGGGCTGTCGGCTATGGCTACACCTTC. Its protein product is CAWAVGYGYTF.

J is TRBJ2-7 and V is TRBV5-4; 9 bases line up with TRBD1. Trimming took 0 bases from V and 1 from J; bases not matched to a gene: 2. The CDR3 runs to 15 residues. The germline V gene has CDR1 SGHNT and CDR2 YYREEE (reference sequence). The CDR3 sequence is CASSLAGTGSYEQYF. CDR3 sequence (DNA): TGTGCCAGCAGCTTGGCCGGGACAGGGTCCTACGAGCAGTACTTC.

This clone was seen only a few times. The J gene is TRBJ2-7, the V gene TRBV7-9; D is undetermined. Trimming removed 0 bases from V and 6 bases from J, with 15 bases in between. The germline V gene has CDR1 SEHNR and CDR2 FQNEAQ (reference sequence). The CDR3 covers 15 residues. The CDR3 nucleotides read TGTGCCAGCAGCTTAGCCCTCATGAAGTTCGGCGAGCAGTACTTC. Translated, it gives CASSLALMKFGEQYF.